Below are 28 T cell receptor beta chains sequenced from a single sample in a study of T cell clonality in common variable immunodeficiency. Overall study findings and caveats: In common variable immunodeficiency, TCR beta chains reportedly carried fewer deletions and N-nucleotide insertions.

The table came from immunoSEQ multiplex PCR; TCRdb's copy has only in-frame clones and leaves some out. This repertoire lists more than 35,000 clones without singletons; 6% sits in the top ten. For these receptors, no antigen is known. Sequenced input: peripheral blood mononuclear cells. The receptors here all came from a human donor with common variable immunodeficiency.

This clone was observed a few times. The missing CDR3 end, 3 residues past where the read stops, is filled in from the germline J gene. J is TRBJ2-1 and V is TRBV20-1, with TRBD2 identical over 12 bases. CDR1 is DFQATT, CDR2 SNEGSKA, per germline (reference sequence). CDR3 size: 16 residues. V dropped 3 bases and J dropped 8; count of bases not matched to a gene: 11. CDR3 bases read: TGCAGTGCTAGGCCCTCAACTAGCGGGAGGTTCGATGAG. This sequence encodes CSARPSTSGRFDE. In full, the CDR3 is CSARPSTSGRFDEQFF.

The sequenced CDR3 bases are TGTGCCAGCGGTAGTATCAGCAATCAGCCC. Translated, it gives CASGSISNQP. The CDR3 in full is CASGSISNQPQHF. This chain joins TRBV2 and TRBJ1-5; no clear D gene. The CDR3 end falls 3 residues outside the read, so it is completed with the germline J gene. The CDR3 covers 13 residues. The germline V and J ends were trimmed by 8 bases and 1 base, with 9 bases remaining between them. The V gene's germline CDR1 is SNHLY and CDR2 FYNNEI.

This clone has ten or more counts. CDR3 sequence: CASRPPGQNTGELFF. The sequenced part of the CDR3 DNA is TGTGCCAGCAGGCCTCCGGGACAGAACACCGGGGAG. This chain connects TRBV2 to TRBJ2-2; TRBD1 might be the D (6 bases). Coverage ceases 3 residues before the CDR3 finishes, and the germline J gene fills in the end. The CDR3 extends over 15 amino acids. CDR1 SNHLY and CDR2 FYNNEI come from the germline V gene. Deletions cut 6 bases from V and 1 base from J, with 12 bases between.

This clone showed up just a few times. CDR3 bases read: TGTGCCAGCAGCTTAGCGATAGCGGGAGTAATTAGCGAG. It is translated as CASSLAIAGVISE. The CDR3 in full is CASSLAIAGVISEQYF. The rearrangement links TRBV7-6 to TRBJ2-7; 9 nucleotides line up with TRBD2. The DNA ends 3 residues before the CDR3 does, and the rest of the CDR3 is filled in from the germline J gene. Germline values: CDR1 SGHVS, CDR2 FNYEAQ. The junction had 9 bases not matched to a gene; V was cut back by 0 bases and J by 6 bases. The CDR3 loop spans 16 amino acids.

This clone was detected many times. The sequence runs out 3 residues before the end of the CDR3; the remainder is reconstructed from the germline J gene. The chain uses TRBV20-1 and TRBJ2-2; D is perhaps TRBD2 (6 bases). This CDR3 is 13 amino acids long. Germline lookup yields CDR1 DFQATT and CDR2 SNEGSKA (reference sequence). Deletions cut 5 bases from V and 3 bases from J, with 10 bases between. The sequenced CDR3 bases are TGCAGTGCTGGCGGGATTCACACCGGGGAG. Protein product: CSAGGIHTGE. The whole CDR3 protein reads CSAGGIHTGELFF.

Ten or more counts support this clone. Read sequence stops 3 residues before the CDR3 end, and the germline J gene provides the missing end. The J gene is TRBJ1-1, the V gene TRBV30, with TRBD1 identical over 10 bases. Germline V gives CDR1 GTSNPN, CDR2 SVGIG (reference sequence). The CDR3 is 13 residues long. The V gene end was trimmed by 1 base and the J gene end by 7 bases; junction bases not matched to a gene: 3. CDR3 residues: CAWSAGDRGEAFF. The part of the CDR3 DNA that was read is TGTGCCTGGAGTGCAGGGGACAGGGGTGAA.

This clone showed up many times. The germline gene is not matched at one end of the junction; a read error may be the cause. The read finishes 3 residues shy of the CDR3 end, and the germline J gene is used to complete it. The chain carries TRBV4-2 and TRBJ1-2, with 7 bases aligning to TRBD1. Germline assignment: CDR1 LGHNA and CDR2 YNFKEQ. The CDR3 spans 16 residues. The CDR3 protein is CASSQSGTAETYGYTF. Incomplete CDR3 DNA: TGCGCCAGCAGCCAATCCGGGACAGCCGAAACCTATGGC.

In the case of this clone: The read comes to an end 3 residues before the CDR3 does, leaving the germline J gene to fill in the end. The rearrangement joins TRBV18 to TRBJ2-1; perhaps TRBD1 as D (6 bases). The CDR3 contains 16 residues. The V end lost 3 bases, the J end lost 0 bases, and 12 bases lay between the germline ends. Germline-derived CDR1 and CDR2 are KGHSH and LQKENI. The CDR3 DNA, read in part, is TGTGCCAGCTCACCTAGACACAGGGCCTCCTACAATGAG. Translation gives CASSPRHRASYNE. From start to end, the CDR3 is CASSPRHRASYNEQFF.

This clone was seen a handful of times. The DNA ends 3 residues before the CDR3 does, and the rest of the CDR3 is filled in from the germline J gene. The chain combines TRBV7-6 with TRBJ1-2; a possible D gene is TRBD1 (5 bases). CDR3 size: 13 residues. V was clipped by 8 bases and J by 4 bases, with 14 bases between them. CDR1 and CDR2 from the germline V gene are SGHVS and FNYEAQ. CDR3 region: CASGDSFLYGYTF. CDR3 bases read: TGTGCCAGCGGAGACAGTTTTCTCTATGGC.

This clone was seen many times. Read data end 3 residues before the CDR3 end; the end is taken from the germline J gene. The chain links TRBV2 to TRBJ2-2; D unclear. Germline V gives CDR1 SNHLY, CDR2 FYNNEI. V dropped 1 base and J dropped 6 bases, with 12 bases sitting between them. The CDR3 length is 15 residues. CDR3 bases read: TGTGCCAGCAGTGAAGAGTACCTGGCCTCCGGGGAG. Protein sequence: CASSEEYLASGE. The full CDR3 is CASSEEYLASGELFF.

About this clone itself: The CDR3 end falls 3 residues outside the read, so it is completed with the germline J gene. The chain couples TRBV30 to TRBJ2-5; 8 bases align to TRBD1. Per the germline V gene, CDR1 is GTSNPN and CDR2 is SVGIG (reference sequence). CDR3 length: 15 residues. Trimming took 3 bases from V and 5 from J; bases not matched to a gene: 11. The CDR3 loop reads CAWSRGQGYGETQYF. The covered CDR3 bases are TGTGCCTGGAGCCGAGGACAGGGATACGGCGAGACC.

This clone showed up many times. The observed sequence ends 3 residues before the CDR3 terminus, with the missing tail filled in from the germline J gene. The chain employs TRBV2 and TRBJ2-5, with a weak D call TRBD1 (5 bases). The CDR3 has 14 residues. Trimming removed 1 base at V and 5 bases at J, with 11 bases between. Germline CDR1 is SNHLY and CDR2 is FYNNEI. The CDR3 protein is CASSEEWGSETQYF. CDR3 bases read: TGTGCCAGCAGTGAAGAGTGGGGCAGCGAGACC.

This clone occurred a few times. The missing CDR3 end, 3 residues past where the read stops, is filled in from the germline J gene. This sequence joins TRBV29-1 and TRBJ2-3; tentatively, D is TRBD1 (6 bases). CDR1 SQVTM and CDR2 ANQGSEA come from the germline V gene. The CDR3 contains 14 residues. Trimming removed 2 bases from V and 4 bases from J, with 13 bases in between. The DNA read from the CDR3 is TGCAGCGTTGAACCCGGGACACACGCAGATACG. It yields the protein CSVEPGTHADT. The full CDR3 is CSVEPGTHADTQYF.

CDR3 protein: CASSLRDSLPGYTF. CDR3 bases read: TGTGCCAGCAGCCTCCGGGACAGTTTGCCTGGC. The rearrangement uses TRBV7-8 and TRBJ1-2, with 7 bases fitting TRBD1. The read comes to an end 3 residues before the CDR3 does, leaving the germline J gene to fill in the end. The CDR3 length is 14 residues. Germline V gene lookup returns CDR1 SGHVS and CDR2 FQNEAQ. V shed 5 bases and J 7 bases; nucleotides not matched to a gene: 10.

This clone was seen repeatedly, ten times or more. The CDR3 end is not reached by the read, which stops 3 residues before it; the germline J gene fills it in. The V call is TRBV5-6, the J call TRBJ2-7, with 8 positions matching TRBD1. The V gene end was trimmed by 2 bases and the J gene end by 2 bases; junction bases not matched to a gene: 6. The CDR3 length is 15 residues. CDR1 SGHDT and CDR2 YYEEEE come from the germline V gene. Here the CDR3 reads CASSLPGQVTYEQYF. The DNA read from the CDR3 is TGTGCCAGCAGCTTACCGGGACAGGTAACCTACGAG.

This clone was counted many times. The read terminates 3 residues ahead of where the CDR3 ends, so the germline J gene completes it. V is TRBV5-1 and J is TRBJ2-2; D is possibly TRBD2 (6 bases). Germline assignment: CDR1 SGHRS and CDR2 YFSETQ. The CDR3 length is 15 residues. Trimming took 0 bases from V and 2 from J, leaving 8 bases between them. Partial CDR3 DNA: TGCGCCAGCAGCTTGGGCGGGAAAAACACCGGGGAG. Its translation: CASSLGGKNTGE. The whole CDR3 is CASSLGGKNTGELFF.

This clone is termed medium-sized. The read ends 3 residues early relative to the CDR3; the germline J gene fills the gap. The chain combines TRBV29-1 with TRBJ1-2; D is possibly TRBD1 (6 bases). The CDR3 length is 14 residues. Trimming removed 0 bases from V and 3 bases from J, with 11 bases in between. Germline-derived CDR1 and CDR2 are SQVTM and ANQGSEA. The CDR3 region is CSVEDRGLDYGYTF. The CDR3 DNA, read in part, is TGCAGCGTTGAAGACAGGGGATTGGACTATGGC.

This clone was seen a handful of times. With the read ending 3 residues before the CDR3 end, the germline J gene is used to fill in that end. J is TRBJ1-5 and V is TRBV7-2; possible D gene TRBD1, 5 bases. The length of the CDR3 is 14 residues. V lost 2 bases to trimming and J lost 4 bases, with 9 bases between them. Germline V gives CDR1 SGHTA, CDR2 FQGNSA. The part of the CDR3 DNA that was read is TGTGCCAGCAGCTTAAGCAGGGCGAATCAGCCC. The encoded protein is CASSLSRANQP. The full CDR3 reads CASSLSRANQPQHF. The whole variable domain, filled in from reference TRBV7-2 and TRBJ1-5, reads GAGVSQSPSNKVTEKGKDVELRCDPISGHTALYWYRQSLGQGLEFLIYFQGNSAPDKSGLPSDRFSAERTGGSVSTLTIQRTQQEDSAVYLCASSLSRANQPQHFGDGTRLSIL.

This clone was found many times. The read stops 3 residues short of the end of the CDR3; the missing end is completed from the germline J gene. Other DNA sequences in the same sample also yield this CDR3. This chain connects TRBV20-1 to TRBJ2-5; no definite D call. The length of the CDR3 is 11 residues. Germline loops: CDR1 DFQATT, CDR2 SNEGSKA (reference sequence). V was shortened by 0 bases and J by 6 bases, with 5 bases between the two germline ends. This CDR3 is CSARESKTQYF. The sequenced part of the CDR3 DNA is TGCAGTGCTAGAGAAAGCAAGACC.

With respect to this clone: The read halts 3 residues ahead of the CDR3 end, with the missing end drawn from the germline J gene. Other DNA variants within this sample encode the same CDR3. The chain carries TRBV19 and TRBJ2-5; TRBD2 aligns across 7 bases. CDR3 length: 17 amino acids. In germline, CDR1 is LNHDA, CDR2 SQIVND (reference sequence). The junction had 13 bases not matched to a gene; V was cut back by 5 bases and J by 1 base. CDR3 region: CASSRRASGSPQETQYF. Partial CDR3 DNA: TGTGCCAGTAGTCGTAGGGCTAGCGGTTCTCCCCAAGAGACC.

This clone has ten or more counts. The CDR3 extends 3 residues past the end of the read, so its final part is completed from the germline J gene. The gene calls are TRBV11-3 and TRBJ2-2; D remains ambiguous. Germline V gene data show CDR1 as SGHNT and CDR2 as YENEEA. V lost 1 base and J lost 4, with 4 bases in between. This CDR3 is built from 13 residues. The CDR3 spells CASSLVATGELFF. CDR3 DNA (partial): TGTGCCAGCAGCTTAGTGGCCACCGGGGAG.

For this clone: The read gets to within 3 residues of the CDR3 end, and the germline J gene fills in the rest. The V gene is TRBV7-6, the J gene TRBJ2-3, with 7 bases aligning to TRBD1. The trim removed 5 bases at V and 0 bases at J, leaving 5 bases unmatched. The CDR3 extends over 15 amino acids. Germline CDR1 is SGHVS and CDR2 is FNYEAQ. The sequenced CDR3 bases are TGTGCCAGCAGCCCAGGACAGGCTAGCACAGATACG. Protein: CASSPGQASTDT. The full CDR3 sequence reads CASSPGQASTDTQYF.

Concerning this clone: The read comes to an end 3 residues before the CDR3 does, leaving the germline J gene to fill in the end. This sequence joins TRBV5-1 and TRBJ1-1, with D uncertain. CDR1 is SGHRS and CDR2 is YFSETQ in the germline V gene. V lost 6 bases to trimming and J lost 7 bases, with 16 bases between them. The length of the CDR3 is 13 residues. The sequenced CDR3 bases are TGCGCCAGCAACATTAACCCCCAAGGTGAA. This encodes CASNINPQGE. The full CDR3 sequence reads CASNINPQGEAFF.

This clone was found a few times. Read sequence stops 3 residues before the CDR3 end, and the germline J gene provides the missing end. This rearrangement joins TRBV6-2 or TRBV6-3 to TRBJ2-3; the match to TRBD1 covers 9 bases. CDR1 and CDR2 (germline): MNHEY, SVGEGT. With 6 bases clipped from V and 4 bases from J, the junction kept 11 bases outside the gene matches. The CDR3 contains 16 residues. CDR3 DNA, as far as it was read: TGTGCCAGCAGGACCCCCGGACAGGGGTGGGCAGATACG. Translation gives CASRTPGQGWADT. The complete CDR3 reads CASRTPGQGWADTQYF.

The sample holds a few counts of this clone. The read finishes 3 residues shy of the CDR3 end, and the germline J gene is used to complete it. This sequence joins TRBV23-1 and TRBJ1-2, with TRBD1 matching 8 bases. TRBV23-1 is an ORF; its function is uncertain. The CDR3 is 16 residues long. CDR3 in amino acids: CASSHRGSRDRTYYTF. The covered CDR3 bases are TGCGCCAGCAGTCATCGAGGGAGCCGGGACAGGACTTAC.

This clone was seen at least ten times. The observed sequence ends 3 residues before the CDR3 terminus, with the missing tail filled in from the germline J gene. The J gene is TRBJ2-7, the V gene TRBV27; D is ambiguous. The CDR3 is 14 amino acids. The V gene's germline CDR1 is MNHEY and CDR2 SMNVEV (reference sequence). Between the trimmed V and J ends, which lost 3 bases and 2 bases, there was a span of 11 bases. The chain's CDR3 is CASSLVMKAYEQYF. The sequenced CDR3 bases are TGTGCCAGCAGTTTGGTCATGAAGGCCTACGAG.

On this clone: The sequence runs out 3 residues before the end of the CDR3; the remainder is reconstructed from the germline J gene. The genes are TRBV18 and TRBJ1-5, with a tentative D call TRBD1 (6 bases). The CDR3 extends over 12 amino acids. Trimming cost V 5 bases and J 8 bases, with 10 bases left between them. Germline loops: CDR1 KGHSH, CDR2 LQKENI. The CDR3 bases that were read are TGTGCCAGCTCAACCCAGGGGAAGCCC. Its translation: CASSTQGKP. The whole CDR3 is CASSTQGKPQHF.

This clone was seen many times. The read finishes 3 residues shy of the CDR3 end, and the germline J gene is used to complete it. The rearrangement joins TRBV29-1 to TRBJ2-7; TRBD2 agrees at 12 bases. Trimming at V came to 4 bases and at J to 2 bases, leaving 6 bases not matched to a gene. The CDR3 is 15 residues long. Germline CDR1 SQVTM, CDR2 ANQGSEA. Partial CDR3 DNA: TGCAGCGTTGCTACGCTAGCGGGAGGGACCTACGAG. It translates to CSVATLAGGTYE. The whole CDR3 protein is CSVATLAGGTYEQYF.